One sample yielded the 15 T cell receptor beta chains listed below, sequenced in a study of cytomegalovirus exposure and HLA in healthy donors. The PCR made use of 60 Vbeta and 13 Jbeta primers. The repertoire was sequenced with immunoSEQ multiplex PCR; TCRdb's copy has only in-frame clones and lacks some. Here the sample spans approximately 120,000 clones, approximately 82% being singletons. The sample consisted of PBMCs. Receptors were obtained from a young man in good health and CMV-seropositive.

The J gene is TRBJ1-2, the V gene TRBV9; 7 nucleotides agree with TRBD1. J was trimmed by 8 bases and V by 1 base; bases with no gene match: 2. CDR1 SGDLS and CDR2 YYNGEE come from the germline V gene. CDR3 size: 12 residues. CDR3 DNA sequence: TGTGCCAGCAGCGTAACAGGGGAAGGCTACACCTTC. Its protein product is CASSVTGEGYTF.

This sequence joins TRBV7-8 and TRBJ2-5, with TRBD2 matching over 8 bases. V was clipped by 2 bases and J by 2 bases; unmatched bases: 4. The germline V gene encodes CDR1 SGHVS and CDR2 FQNEAQ. This CDR3 contains 15 residues. The CDR3 spells CASSLTSGGQETQYF. The CDR3 DNA reads TGTGCCAGCAGCTTAACTAGCGGTGGGCAAGAGACCCAGTACTTC.

The chain joins TRBV27 to TRBJ2-1; TRBD1 matches at 9 bases. Germline V CDR1 and CDR2: MNHEY, SMNVEV (reference sequence). The length of the CDR3 is 15 residues. V lost 4 bases, J lost 5 bases, and 6 bases stayed unmatched. CDR3 amino acids: CASSSGTGTHNEQFF. CDR3 nucleotides: TGTGCCAGCAGTTCCGGGACAGGGACCCACAATGAGCAGTTCTTC.

The V call is TRBV10-1, the J call TRBJ2-7; unclear D gene. From germline, CDR1 is WNHNN and CDR2 SYGVQD (reference sequence). V shed 0 bases and J shed 5 bases, with 11 bases lying between them. The CDR3 is 14 residues long. The chain's CDR3 is CASSESTAHHEQYF. CDR3 nucleotide sequence: TGCGCCAGCAGTGAGTCAACAGCTCACCACGAGCAGTACTTC.

The chain is built from TRBV9 and TRBJ1-1; 9 bases line up with TRBD1. V lost 6 bases and J lost 3; bases outside the gene matches: 15. Germline CDR1 reads SGDLS; CDR2 reads YYNGEE. The CDR3 is 17 amino acids. CDR3 region: CASTSNFGQGKDTEAFF. Here the CDR3 DNA reads TGTGCCAGCACCTCAAACTTTGGACAGGGGAAGGACACTGAAGCTTTCTTT.

This clone came up a few times. The V gene is TRBV11-2, the J gene TRBJ1-2; TRBD1 matches 10 bases. This CDR3 has 15 amino acids. V was clipped by 6 bases and J by 7 bases; unmatched bases: 11. Germline V gives CDR1 SGHAT, CDR2 FQNNGV. In DNA form, the CDR3 reads TGTGCCAGCAGACGGACAGGGGGTTTACCCGGTGGCTACACCTTC. Translating gives CASRRTGGLPGGYTF.

CDR3 in amino acids: CASLPSLGGTEAFF. The CDR3 bases are TGTGCCAGCCTCCCAAGTCTGGGGGGCACTGAAGCTTTCTTT. The V and J genes are TRBV27 and TRBJ1-1, with a weak D call TRBD1 (5 bases). The germline CDR1 and CDR2 sequences are MNHEY and SMNVEV (reference sequence). The length of the CDR3 is 14 residues. V was cut by 8 bases and J by 4 bases, with 17 bases left in between.

CDR3 nucleotide sequence: TGTGCCAGCAGCTTCGTGACTAGCGGGGTTGCTGCGGCGCAGTATTTT. Translating gives CASSFVTSGVAAAQYF. The chain links TRBV13 to TRBJ2-3; TRBD2 agrees at 11 bases. The CDR3 sequence is 16 residues long. Trimming took 3 bases from V and 10 from J; bases not matched to a gene: 12. The V gene's germline CDR1 is PRHDT and CDR2 FYEKMQ (reference sequence). The variable domain in full, with the rest retrieved from reference TRBV13 and TRBJ2-3, is AAGVIQSPRHLIKEKRETATLKCYPIPRHDTVYWYQQGPGQDPQFLISFYEKMQSDKGSIPDRFSAQQFSDYHSELNMSSLELGDSALYFCASSFVTSGVAAAQYFGPGTRLTVL.

This chain joins TRBV15 and TRBJ2-5, with a tentative D call TRBD1 (6 bases). Per the germline V gene, CDR1 is LNHNV and CDR2 is YYDKDF (reference sequence). The V and J ends lost 2 bases and 5 bases respectively, with 6 bases between them. The CDR3 has 12 residues. CDR3 protein: CATSRRGETQYF. In nucleotides, the CDR3 is TGTGCCACCAGCAGAAGGGGGGAGACCCAGTACTTC.

A few counts support this clone. The J gene is TRBJ2-3, the V gene TRBV7-3, with a tentative D call TRBD2 (5 bases). This CDR3 contains 12 residues. V shed 5 bases and J shed 3 bases, with 6 bases lying between them. CDR1 SGHTA and CDR2 FQGTGA come from the germline V gene. The CDR3 DNA reads as TGTGCCAGCAGCGAGGGTACAGATACGCAGTATTTT. Residues: CASSEGTDTQYF.

The V and J genes are TRBV6-6 and TRBJ2-3; D is unresolved. The germline V gene has CDR1 MNHNY and CDR2 SVGAGI (reference sequence). Trimming pared 8 bases from V and 1 base from J, leaving 10 bases between. CDR3 size: 13 residues. The CDR3 bases are TGTGCCAGCGCGGCGCTAGGCACAGATACGCAGTATTTT. Protein product: CASAALGTDTQYF.

J is TRBJ2-3 and V is TRBV5-6, with 9 bases fitting TRBD2. The CDR3 is 14 residues long. V gave up 4 bases and J gave up 10 bases; unmatched junction bases: 10. CDR1 SGHDT and CDR2 YYEEEE come from the germline V gene. The CDR3, as DNA: TGTGCCAGCAGCCCGGGTGGTAGCGGGGGCCCGCAGTATTTT. Protein sequence: CASSPGGSGGPQYF.

This clone occurred a few times. The CDR3 coding sequence is TGTGCCAGCAGTCGCCGGGACACGAACACTGAAGCTTTCTTT. Protein: CASSRRDTNTEAFF. The chain has TRBV6-5 and TRBJ1-1; perhaps TRBD1 as D (6 bases). The germline V and J ends were trimmed by 5 bases and 1 base, with 11 bases remaining between them. The CDR3 consists of 14 residues. Looked up from germline, CDR1 is MNHEY and CDR2 is SVGAGI.

The chain recombines TRBV6-4 with TRBJ2-2; 7 bases fit TRBD2. CDR3 length equals 14 residues. The germline CDR1 and CDR2 sequences are MRHNA and SNTAGT. V was clipped by 2 bases and J by 3 bases; unmatched bases: 0. The CDR3: CASSDGGDTGELFF. The CDR3 coding sequence is TGTGCCAGCAGTGACGGGGGGGACACCGGGGAGCTGTTTTTT.

V and J are TRBV10-1 and TRBJ2-5; 8 nucleotides match TRBD2. The last part of the DNA fits TRBJ2-7 better; the J call may be wrong. There are 14 residues in the CDR3. The germline CDR1 and CDR2 sequences are WNHNN and SYGVQD (reference sequence). CDR3: CASSDLSGGYEQYF. CDR3 sequence (DNA): TGCGCCAGCAGTGATTTGAGCGGGGGCTACGAGCAGTACTTC.